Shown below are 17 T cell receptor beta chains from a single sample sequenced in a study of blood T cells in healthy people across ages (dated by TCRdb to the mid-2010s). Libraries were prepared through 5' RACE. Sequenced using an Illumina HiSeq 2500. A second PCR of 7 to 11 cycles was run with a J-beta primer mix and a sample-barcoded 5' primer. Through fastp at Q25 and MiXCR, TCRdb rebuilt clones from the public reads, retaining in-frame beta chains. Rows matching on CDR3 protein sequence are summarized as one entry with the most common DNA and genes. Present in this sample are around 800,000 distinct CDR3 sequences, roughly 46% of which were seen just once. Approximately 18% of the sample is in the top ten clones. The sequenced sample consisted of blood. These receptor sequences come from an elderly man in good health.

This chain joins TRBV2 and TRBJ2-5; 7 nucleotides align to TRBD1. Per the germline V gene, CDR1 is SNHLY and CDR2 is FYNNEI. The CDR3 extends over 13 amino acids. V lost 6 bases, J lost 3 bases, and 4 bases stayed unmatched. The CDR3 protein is CASRDGTEETQYF. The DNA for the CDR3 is TGTGCCAGCAGGGATGGGACAGAAGAGACCCAGTACTTC.

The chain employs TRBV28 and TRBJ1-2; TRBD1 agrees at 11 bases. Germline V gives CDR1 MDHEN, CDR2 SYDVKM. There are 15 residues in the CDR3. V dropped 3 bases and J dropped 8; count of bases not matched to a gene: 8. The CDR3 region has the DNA TGTGCCAGCAGTTTCTCCGGGACAGGGGGAGCGGGCTACACCTTC. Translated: CASSFSGTGGAGYTF.

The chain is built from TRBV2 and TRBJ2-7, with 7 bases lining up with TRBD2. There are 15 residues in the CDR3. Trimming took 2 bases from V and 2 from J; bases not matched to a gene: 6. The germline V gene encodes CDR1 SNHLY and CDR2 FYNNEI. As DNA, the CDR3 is TGTGCCAGCAGTGAATTTGCGGGAGTCGCCTACGAGCAGTACTTC. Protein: CASSEFAGVAYEQYF. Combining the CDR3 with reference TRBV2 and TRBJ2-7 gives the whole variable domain EPEVTQTPSHQVTQMGQEVILRCVPISNHLYFYWYRQILGQKVEFLVSFYNNEISEKSEIFDDQFSVERPDGSNFTLKIRSTKLEDSAMYFCASSEFAGVAYEQYFGPGTRLTVT.

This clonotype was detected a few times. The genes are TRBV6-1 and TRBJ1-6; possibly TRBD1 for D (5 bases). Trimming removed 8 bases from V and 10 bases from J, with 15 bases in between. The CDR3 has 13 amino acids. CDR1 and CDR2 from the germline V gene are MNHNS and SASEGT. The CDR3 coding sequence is TGTGCCAGCTCCGGGACGACCGACTCACCCCTCCACTTT. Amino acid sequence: CASSGTTDSPLHF.

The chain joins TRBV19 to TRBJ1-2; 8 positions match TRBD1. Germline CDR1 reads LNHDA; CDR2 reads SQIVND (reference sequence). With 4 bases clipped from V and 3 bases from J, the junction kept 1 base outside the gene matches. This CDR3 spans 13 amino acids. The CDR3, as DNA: TGTGCCAGTAGTACGACAGGGGACTATGGCTACACCTTC. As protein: CASSTTGDYGYTF.

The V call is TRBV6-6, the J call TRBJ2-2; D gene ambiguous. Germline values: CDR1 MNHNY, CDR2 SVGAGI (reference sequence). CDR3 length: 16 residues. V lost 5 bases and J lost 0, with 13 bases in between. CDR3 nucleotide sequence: TGTGCCAGCAGTAGACAAAGACGGACGAACACCGGGGAGCTGTTTTTT. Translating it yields CASSRQRRTNTGELFF.

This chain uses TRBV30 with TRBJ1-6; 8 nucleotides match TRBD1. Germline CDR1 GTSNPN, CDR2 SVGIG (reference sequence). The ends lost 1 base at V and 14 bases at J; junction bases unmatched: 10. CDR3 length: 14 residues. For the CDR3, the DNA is TGTGCCTGGAGTGCATACCGGGACAGGCAATCCCTCCACTTT. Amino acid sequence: CAWSAYRDRQSLHF. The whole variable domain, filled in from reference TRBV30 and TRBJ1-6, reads SQTIHQWPATLVQPVGSPLSLECTVEGTSNPNLYWYRQAAGRGLQLLFYSVGIGQISSEVPQNLSASRPQDRQFILSSKKLLLSDSGFYLCAWSAYRDRQSLHFGNGTRLTVT.

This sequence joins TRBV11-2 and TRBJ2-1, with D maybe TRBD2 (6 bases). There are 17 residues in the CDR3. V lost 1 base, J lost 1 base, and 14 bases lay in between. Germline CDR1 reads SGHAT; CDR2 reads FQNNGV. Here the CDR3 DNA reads TGTGCCAGCAGCTTAGGGGCTCGGGAGTGGTCCTACAATGAGCAGTTCTTC. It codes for CASSLGAREWSYNEQFF.

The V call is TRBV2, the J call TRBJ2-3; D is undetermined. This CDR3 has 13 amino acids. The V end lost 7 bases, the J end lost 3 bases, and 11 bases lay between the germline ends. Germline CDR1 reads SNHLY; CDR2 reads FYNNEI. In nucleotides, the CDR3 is TGTGCCAGCACAGAAGTAAGAACAGATACGCAGTATTTT. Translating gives CASTEVRTDTQYF.

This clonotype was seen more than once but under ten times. CDR3: CASQGSRVNEQFF. CDR3 DNA sequence: TGTGCCAGCCAAGGTAGCCGGGTCAATGAGCAGTTCTTC. The chain uses TRBV12-3 or TRBV12-4 and TRBJ2-1; D gene uncertain. V lost 8 bases and J 6 bases, leaving 14 bases between the germline ends. The CDR3 is 13 residues long.

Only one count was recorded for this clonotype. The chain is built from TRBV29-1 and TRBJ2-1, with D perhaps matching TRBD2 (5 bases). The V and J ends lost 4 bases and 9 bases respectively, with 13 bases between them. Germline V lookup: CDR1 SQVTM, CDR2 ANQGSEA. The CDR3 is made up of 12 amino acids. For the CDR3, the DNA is TGCAGCGTTGTTCAGCGGTCCCGTGAGCAGTTCTTC. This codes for CSVVQRSREQFF.

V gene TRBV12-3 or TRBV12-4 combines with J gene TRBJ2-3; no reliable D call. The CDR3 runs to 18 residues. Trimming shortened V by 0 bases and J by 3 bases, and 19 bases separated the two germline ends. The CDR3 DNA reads TGTGCCAGCAGTTTAGCGCTTAGGCTTAGCCGTGGGACAGATACGCAGTATTTT. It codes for CASSLALRLSRGTDTQYF.

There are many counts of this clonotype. CDR3 bases: TGCAGTGCCAATCGGGACAGGGGAGGAGAGCAGTACTTC. This encodes CSANRDRGGEQYF. The chain links TRBV20-1 to TRBJ2-7; 10 nucleotides line up with TRBD1. Germline CDR1 DFQATT, CDR2 SNEGSKA (reference sequence). The length of the CDR3 is 13 residues. J was trimmed by 7 bases and V by 6 bases; bases with no gene match: 9.

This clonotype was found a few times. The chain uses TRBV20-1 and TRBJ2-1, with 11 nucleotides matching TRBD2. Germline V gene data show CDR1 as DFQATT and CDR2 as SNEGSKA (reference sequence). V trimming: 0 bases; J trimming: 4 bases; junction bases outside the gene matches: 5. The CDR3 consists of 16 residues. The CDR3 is CSARDRIAGGYNEQFF. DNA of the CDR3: TGCAGTGCTAGAGATCGGATAGCGGGAGGGTACAATGAGCAGTTCTTC.

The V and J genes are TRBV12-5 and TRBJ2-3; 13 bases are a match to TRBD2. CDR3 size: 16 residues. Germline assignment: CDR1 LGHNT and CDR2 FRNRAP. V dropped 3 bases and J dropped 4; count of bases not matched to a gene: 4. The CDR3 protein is CASGFRTSGGADTQYF. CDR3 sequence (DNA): TGTGCTAGTGGTTTTCGGACTAGCGGGGGTGCAGATACGCAGTATTTT. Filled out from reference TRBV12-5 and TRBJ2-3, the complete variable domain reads DARVTQTPRHKVTEMGQEVTMRCQPILGHNTVFWYRQTMMQGLELLAYFRNRAPLDDSGMPKDRFSAEMPDATLATLKIQPSEPRDSAVYFCASGFRTSGGADTQYFGPGTRLTVL.

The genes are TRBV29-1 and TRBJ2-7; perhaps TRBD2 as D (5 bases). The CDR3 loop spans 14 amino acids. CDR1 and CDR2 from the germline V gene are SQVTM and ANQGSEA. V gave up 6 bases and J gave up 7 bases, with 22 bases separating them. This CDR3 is CSVQRQREYNEQYF. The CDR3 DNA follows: TGCAGCGTACAACGCCAAAGGGAGTACAATGAGCAGTACTTC.

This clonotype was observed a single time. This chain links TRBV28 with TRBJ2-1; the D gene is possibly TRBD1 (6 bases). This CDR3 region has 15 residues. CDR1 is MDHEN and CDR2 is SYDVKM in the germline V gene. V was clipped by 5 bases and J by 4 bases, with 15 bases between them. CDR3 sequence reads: CASSRPQGPYNEQFF. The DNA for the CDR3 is TGTGCCAGCAGTCGCCCACAGGGTCCGTACAATGAGCAGTTCTTC.